This T cell receptor (beta chain) was obtained from a study of shared clonotypes between healthy human individuals. Assay used: immunoSEQ multiplex PCR; TCRdb lists only in-frame clones, some missing. There are under 2.5 million clones in the sample; 85% to 95% occur only once, and 0.3% to 0.45% lies in the top ten. CDR3 length: 13 residues. Trimming stripped 5 bases from V and 5 bases from J, with 12 bases between. CDR1 is MDHEN and CDR2 is SYDVKM in the germline V gene. This clonotype was obtained from a man aged 18 to 30 in good health. Some clones in this sample may be carry-over from other donors' samples. The sequencing input was naive CD4+ T cells from PBMCs. Subset specified: CD45RA+ positively selected. This chain connects TRBV28 to TRBJ1-2, with a tentative D call TRBD1 (6 bases). The CDR3, as DNA: TGTGCCAGCAGTCTCCAGGACAGTTATGGCTACACCTTC. Translated, it gives CASSLQDSYGYTF.